The rows below give T cell receptor beta chains drawn from one sample of a study of cytomegalovirus exposure and HLA in healthy donors. Sequenced by immunoSEQ multiplex PCR; TCRdb stores in-frame clones only, minus some. Among more than 110,000 clones, 70% to 75% were seen once, and the ten largest hold 1% to 1.5%. Sequenced input: PBMCs. Receptor source: a middle-aged woman in good health and CMV-seronegative. Both conserved end residues are part of each CDR3. D genes are given only for firm matches. Only some rows state a clone size, as once, few, many or a class for expanded clones.

j_call clone_size v_call d_call cdr3_nt cdr3_aa
TRBJ2-6 once TRBV4-1 TRBD1 TGCGCCAGCAGCCAGATGATTGGACAGGGAAGCTCTGGGGCCAACGTCCTGACTTTC CASSQMIGQGSSGANVLTF
TRBJ2-1 . TRBV7-6 TRBD2 TGTGCCAGCAGCTTAGGGAATCCTAGCGGGGACTACTACAATGAGCAGTTCTTC CASSLGNPSGDYYNEQFF
TRBJ1-1 . TRBV29-1 . TGCAGCGTTGAAGACAGTCCGGGCACTGAAGCTTTCTTT CSVEDSPGTEAFF
TRBJ1-2 . TRBV15 . TGTGCCACCAGCAACGAGAGTAACGCACTCGGACACCAGAGGAGGGCTAACTATGGCTACACCTTC CATSNESNALGHQRRANYGYTF
TRBJ2-3 once TRBV5-4 TRBD1 TGTGCCAGCAGCATGACAGGGGCGAGCACAGATACGCAGTATTTT CASSMTGASTDTQYF
TRBJ1-2 once TRBV4-1 . TGCGCCAGCAGCCAAGAGACGAGGCTCTATGGCTACACCTTC CASSQETRLYGYTF
TRBJ1-1 once TRBV7-3 . TGTGCCAGCAGCTTAGGAGACACTAGGGAAGCTTTCTTT CASSLGDTREAFF
TRBJ2-3 . TRBV10-3 TRBD1 TGTGCCATCAAAAGGGGGCAGGACACAGATACGCAGTATTTT CAIKRGQDTDTQYF
TRBJ1-3 once TRBV15 . TGTGCCACCAGCAGTACCCTGGAGTTACCCTCTGGAAACACCATATATTTT CATSSTLELPSGNTIYF
TRBJ1-1 few TRBV4-1 . TGCGCCAGCAGCCAACGGGGGTTGGACACTGAAGCTTTCTTT CASSQRGLDTEAFF
TRBJ1-5 . TRBV6-5 . TGTGCCAGCAGTTACACTTACAGGAGCAATCAGCCCCAGCATTTT CASSYTYRSNQPQHF
TRBJ1-6 . TRBV28 . TGTGCCAGCAGTTCGTCAGGTTCACCCCTCCACTTT CASSSSGSPLHF
TRBJ2-4 . TRBV25-1 . TGTGCCAGCAACGCAGGGAACATTCAGTACTTC CASNAGNIQYF
TRBJ2-5 . TRBV15 TRBD1 TGTGCCACCAGCAGAGGGACAGGGGGTACGATTGGGACCCAGTACTTC CATSRGTGGTIGTQYF
TRBJ1-2 . TRBV6-1 TRBD1 TGTGCCAGCAGTGAAGCTCTGCCACGGACAGGGGGCGTCTATGGCTACACCTTC CASSEALPRTGGVYGYTF
TRBJ1-2 . TRBV18 . TGTGCCAGCTCACCACAGGGGGAAAGTGGCTACACCTTC CASSPQGESGYTF
TRBJ2-2 . TRBV7-3 TRBD2 TGTGCCATCCGGGGGGAGCGCACCGGGGAGCTGTTTTTT CAIRGERTGELFF
TRBJ2-5 . TRBV5-1 TRBD2 TGCGCCAGCAGCGTTAGCGGGGGGGGAGAGACCCAGTACTTC CASSVSGGGETQYF
TRBJ1-4 few TRBV27 . TGTGCCAGCAGTAGACCAGACAGGCTCCAAAAACTGTTTTTT CASSRPDRLQKLFF
TRBJ2-3 . TRBV7-9 TRBD2 TGTGCCAGCAGCCCTACCGGGCGGGGGGGTGCAGATACGCAGTATTTT CASSPTGRGGADTQYF
TRBJ1-6 . TRBV7-9 . TGTTCCAGCAGGCCACCCATGGTCCAGGGCATAGGTGTTTCACCCCTCCACTTT CSSRPPMVQGIGVSPLHF
TRBJ2-4 . TRBV4-1 TRBD1 TGCGCCAGCAGCCAAGGGAACTTTCTACAGGGGTGGGTAGCCAAAAACATTCAGTACTTC CASSQGNFLQGWVAKNIQYF
TRBJ1-1 few TRBV7-3 TRBD1 TGTGCCAGCAGCTCGCAGGGGGGAGATACTGAAGCTTTCTTT CASSSQGGDTEAFF
TRBJ1-1 few TRBV2 . TGTGCCAGCGCGCGGGACACTGAAGCTTTCTTT CASARDTEAFF
TRBJ2-5 . TRBV10-3 . TGTGCCATCAGTGAATCCGGGACTCAGGGCCGCGTGGAGACCCAGTACTTC CAISESGTQGRVETQYF
TRBJ1-5 . TRBV15 . TGTGCCACCAGCAGAGATCCGGGGGACAATCAGCCCCAGCATTTT CATSRDPGDNQPQHF
TRBJ1-6 . TRBV27 TRBD1 TGTGCCAGCAGTCCCGGACAGGGGAATTCACCCCTCCACTTT CASSPGQGNSPLHF
TRBJ2-1 . TRBV7-6 . TGTGCCAGCAGCCCACAGCCCGCCTACAATGAGCAGTTCTTC CASSPQPAYNEQFF
TRBJ1-1 . TRBV28 TRBD1 TGTGCCAGCAGCGACAGGGGGGCGAACACTGAAGCTTTCTTT CASSDRGANTEAFF
TRBJ2-2 . TRBV7-6 TRBD2 TGTGCCAGCAGCTTAGCTGCACTAGCGGGGAACACCGGGGAGCTGTTTTTT CASSLAALAGNTGELFF
TRBJ2-4 . TRBV5-1 . TGCGCCAGCAGCTTAAACCAGGCCCTAGCCAAAAACATTCAGTACTTC CASSLNQALAKNIQYF
TRBJ1-3 few TRBV2 . TGTGCCAGCAGTGAGGAGGATGGAAACACCATATATTTT CASSEEDGNTIYF
TRBJ1-1 few TRBV29-1 . TGCAGCGTCGAGAAGGTTACAGGATTAGAAGGGGCTTTCTTT CSVEKVTGLEGAFF
TRBJ1-5 . TRBV28 TRBD1 TGTGCCAGTCAAATTCCCGGGACAGGGGCCGGTCAGCCCCAGCATTTT CASQIPGTGAGQPQHF
TRBJ1-1 . TRBV5-4 . TGTGCCAGCAGCTTCATTGGGCATGAAGCTTTCTTT CASSFIGHEAFF
TRBJ2-1 . TRBV19 TRBD2 TGTGCCAGTAGTATACTAGCGGGGGGGCAAATTACCTACAATGAGCAGTTCTTC CASSILAGGQITYNEQFF
TRBJ2-3 . TRBV9 TRBD1 TGTGCCAGCAGCCTCTTCGGGACAGACGGCACAGATACGCAGTATTTT CASSLFGTDGTDTQYF
TRBJ1-1 . TRBV27 . TGTGCCAGCAGTGGGAGATACGGAAACACTGAAGCTTTCTTT CASSGRYGNTEAFF
TRBJ1-4 . TRBV15 . TGTGCCACCAGCACTTCCCCCGCAACTAATGAAAAACTGTTTTTT CATSTSPATNEKLFF
TRBJ1-4 . TRBV28 . TGTGCCAGCAGTCCAGGACACCGTAATGAAAAACTGTTTTTT CASSPGHRNEKLFF
TRBJ1-2 . TRBV19 . TGTGCCAGTAGTATAGAGGGCAGGGTCGGATATGGCTACACCTTC CASSIEGRVGYGYTF
TRBJ2-1 . TRBV7-3 TRBD2 TGTGCCAGCAGCCCGACTAGCGGGGGGAGGGAGCAGTTCTTC CASSPTSGGREQFF
TRBJ2-2 . TRBV7-8 . TGTGCCAGCAGCTTAGCGAGGGGGACACCCACGAACACCGGGGAGCTGTTTTTT CASSLARGTPTNTGELFF
TRBJ2-1 . TRBV11-2 . TGTGCCAGCAGCTTGGCGGTATACAATGAGCAGTTCTTC CASSLAVYNEQFF
TRBJ2-3 . TRBV2 TRBD1 TGTGCCAGCAGTGGGACAGGGGCAGATACGCAGTATTTT CASSGTGADTQYF
TRBJ2-3 . TRBV9 TRBD2 TGTGCCAGCAGTCGATCCGGGGGGGCGCCTCTCACAGATACGCAGTATTTT CASSRSGGAPLTDTQYF
TRBJ1-4 . TRBV11-1 TRBD1 TGTGCCAGCAGTTCGAGGACAGGGGGCGCATCAACTAATGAAAAACTGTTTTTT CASSSRTGGASTNEKLFF
TRBJ2-2 . TRBV2 TRBD2 TGTGCCAGCAGCGTGGGACTAGCGGGGGGGCCCGGGGAGCTGTTTTTT CASSVGLAGGPGELFF
TRBJ2-1 . TRBV6-5 TRBD2 TGTGCCAGCAGGGAAACGAGCGGGGGGTCCAATGAGCAGTTCTTC CASRETSGGSNEQFF
TRBJ1-1 . TRBV28 . TGTGCCAGCAGTTTATCCGGGGTTAGTACTGAAGCTTTCTTT CASSLSGVSTEAFF
TRBJ2-6 . TRBV5-8 . TGTGCCAGCAGCTTGGACATGCGGTCCTCCTCTGGGGCCAACGTCCTGACTTTC CASSLDMRSSSGANVLTF
TRBJ2-3 . TRBV7-2 . TGTGCCAGCAGCGCGGTTTCGGGTCGGGATACGCAGTATTTT CASSAVSGRDTQYF
TRBJ2-1 . TRBV27 . TGTGCCAGCAGTTTAGACACAGGGTCCTCCTACAATGAGCAGTTCTTC CASSLDTGSSYNEQFF
TRBJ1-2 . TRBV19 TRBD1 TGTGCCAGTAGTATGGGCGGACAGGGCCTCTATGGCTACACCTTC CASSMGGQGLYGYTF
TRBJ2-7 . TRBV7-8 TRBD1 TGTGCCAGCAGCTCCCGGACAGGGGGCCCCTACGAGCAGTACTTC CASSSRTGGPYEQYF
TRBJ1-4 . TRBV19 . TGTGCCAGTAGTACCCCGACGAGGGCGAAACTGTTTTTT CASSTPTRAKLFF
TRBJ2-1 once TRBV6-5 . TGTGCCAGCAGTTACTCAGGGAGCTCCTACAATGAGCAGTTCTTC CASSYSGSSYNEQFF
TRBJ2-7 . TRBV5-4 TRBD1 TGTGCCAGCAGCTCCCGACAGGGTTCCTACGAGCAGTACTTC CASSSRQGSYEQYF
TRBJ2-5 . TRBV5-4 TRBD1 TGTGCCAGCAGCCCAGTGGACAGGGGTATGGAGACCCAGTACTTC CASSPVDRGMETQYF
TRBJ2-3 . TRBV28 TRBD2 TGTGCCAGCAGTTTGAGCGGGGGGTGGGGCAGCACAGATACGCAGTATTTT CASSLSGGWGSTDTQYF